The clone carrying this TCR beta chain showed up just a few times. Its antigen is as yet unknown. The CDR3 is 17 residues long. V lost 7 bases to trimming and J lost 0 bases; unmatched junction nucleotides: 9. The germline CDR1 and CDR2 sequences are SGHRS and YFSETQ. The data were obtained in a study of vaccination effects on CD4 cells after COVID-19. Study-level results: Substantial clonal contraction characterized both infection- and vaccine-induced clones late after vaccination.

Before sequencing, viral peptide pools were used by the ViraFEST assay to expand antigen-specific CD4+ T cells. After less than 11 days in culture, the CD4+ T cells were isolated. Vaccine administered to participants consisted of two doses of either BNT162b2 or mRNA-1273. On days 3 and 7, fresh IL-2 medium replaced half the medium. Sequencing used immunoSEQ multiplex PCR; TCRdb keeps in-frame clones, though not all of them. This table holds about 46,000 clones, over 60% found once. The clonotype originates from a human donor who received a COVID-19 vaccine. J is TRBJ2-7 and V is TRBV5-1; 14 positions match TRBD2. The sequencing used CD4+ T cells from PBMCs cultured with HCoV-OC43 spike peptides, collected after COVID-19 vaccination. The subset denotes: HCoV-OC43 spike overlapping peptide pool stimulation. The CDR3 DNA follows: TGCGCCAGCCGCGGTCGGACTAGCGGGAGGATCTCCTACGAGCAGTACTTC. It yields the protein CASRGRTSGRISYEQYF.